This T cell receptor beta chain comes out of a study of cytomegalovirus exposure and HLA in healthy donors. Points from the study as a whole: Most sequenced TCRs were rare (though some public TCRs occurred in many donors). In a later analysis, specific HLA alleles were associated with around 17,000 TCR beta sequences at a 0.05 false discovery rate. Presence/absence analyses took donor sequencing depth as roughly uniform.

The PCR employed 60 Vbeta primers together with 13 Jbeta primers. Only in-frame clones appear in the TCRdb table, and some are missing; sequencing was by immunoSEQ multiplex PCR. In all, the sample yields about 46,000 clones. In regard to this clone: As yet, its antigen is unknown.

Germline V lookup: CDR1 SGHAT, CDR2 FQNNGV. The CDR3 runs 14 residues. The V end was cut by 5 bases, the J end by 2 bases, with 13 bases between. The chain has TRBV11-2 and TRBJ2-7; D is perhaps TRBD2 (5 bases). The sequence derives from a woman between 35 and 50 years old in good health and CMV-seronegative. The sequenced sample consisted of PBMCs. CDR3 nucleotides: TGTGCCAGCAGCCCTTTCGCGGGTGCCTACGAGCAGTACTTC. This gives the protein CASSPFAGAYEQYF.